Shown below are 14 T cell receptor beta chains from a single sample sequenced in a study of OX40 agonist ivuxolimab in advanced cancers. Library preparation was by the immunoSEQ multiplex PCR assay. TCRdb holds this immuneACCESS table with in-frame rearrangements only. Some clones are missing; in checked studies, unresolved V genes explain under half, and the rest has no known cause. The sample data list 65,000 to 90,000 clones, and 80% to 90% of these were observed just once. Together, the top ten hold less than 6.5% of the sample. The sequencing here drew on CD4+ or CD8+ T cells sorted from blood, taken in a trial of the OX40 agonist ivuxolimab. These receptors came from an adult with an advanced solid tumor such as melanoma, head and neck, liver or kidney cancer.

This chain joins TRBV7-7 and TRBJ1-1; the D is unclear. The V end lost 2 bases, the J end lost 1 base, and 5 bases lay between the germline ends. Per the germline V gene, CDR1 is SSHAT and CDR2 is FNYEAQ (reference sequence). The CDR3 consists of 13 residues. The CDR3 DNA sequence: TGTGCCAGCAGCTTAATAACGAACACTGAAGCTTTCTTT. Its translation: CASSLITNTEAFF.

This sequence joins TRBV11-2 and TRBJ2-5, with D tentatively TRBD1 (5 bases). This CDR3 comprises 14 residues. V was clipped by 2 bases and J by 6 bases, with 13 bases between them. Looked up from germline, CDR1 is SGHAT and CDR2 is FQNNGV. CDR3 region: CASSLRSQGQTQYF. DNA of the CDR3: TGTGCCAGCAGCTTAAGAAGCCAGGGCCAGACCCAGTACTTC.

This clone was observed once. The chain couples TRBV2 to TRBJ1-6, with D possibly TRBD1 on 5 matching bases. Germline-derived CDR1 and CDR2 are SNHLY and FYNNEI. This CDR3 is built from 13 residues. The CDR3 DNA reads TGTGCAGGCGGGGACCGCCATAATTCACCCCTCCACTTT. Translation: CAGGDRHNSPLHF.

V is TRBV19 and J is TRBJ2-7, with D uncertain. This CDR3 spans 14 amino acids. CDR1 is LNHDA and CDR2 is SQIVND in the germline V gene (reference sequence). V lost 3 bases, J lost 4 bases, and 13 bases lay in between. The CDR3 bases are TGTGCCAGTAGTATTGGGCTAGAATTTTACGAGCAGTACTTC. Translation gives CASSIGLEFYEQYF.

The chain employs TRBV12-5 and TRBJ2-5, with 13 bases matching TRBD2. Germline V gene lookup returns CDR1 LGHNT and CDR2 FRNRAP. With 6 bases clipped from V and 0 bases from J, the junction kept 7 bases outside the gene matches. The CDR3 runs to 17 residues. The CDR3 loop reads CASGRTSGSQYQETQYF. CDR3 nucleotides: TGTGCTAGTGGGCGGACTAGCGGGAGCCAGTACCAAGAGACCCAGTACTTC.

The CDR3 region is CASSRTSGGKFF. CDR3 DNA: TGTGCCAGCAGCCGGACTAGCGGGGGGAAGTTCTTC. The chain employs TRBV9 and TRBJ2-1, with 14 bases aligning to TRBD2. The CDR3 covers 12 residues. With V trimmed by 4 bases and J by 14 bases, 2 bases remained unmatched. Germline assignment: CDR1 SGDLS and CDR2 YYNGEE. Using reference TRBV9 and TRBJ2-1 for the parts outside the CDR3, the full variable domain is DSGVTQTPKHLITATGQRVTLRCSPRSGDLSVYWYQQSLDQGLQFLIQYYNGEERAKGNILERFSAQQFPDLHSELNLSSLELGDSALYFCASSRTSGGKFFGPGTRLTVL.

Remarks on this clone: This CDR3 is also generated by other DNA sequences in the sample. The V and J genes are TRBV9 and TRBJ2-5; 11 nucleotides match TRBD2. The CDR3 loop spans 15 amino acids. Losses at the gene ends were 0 bases for V and 5 bases for J; bases not matched to a gene: 3. Germline CDR1 and CDR2: SGDLS and YYNGEE. The CDR3 nucleotides read TGTGCCAGCAGCGTAGATAGCGGGAGGGGGGAGACCCAGTACTTC. This gives the protein CASSVDSGRGETQYF.

V gene TRBV10-1 combines with J gene TRBJ1-2; TRBD1 is a possible D gene (5 bases). With 4 bases removed from V and 5 bases from J, the gap between germline ends came to 17 bases. Germline CDR1 and CDR2: WNHNN and SYGVQD (reference sequence). This CDR3 contains 15 residues. The CDR3 bases are TGCGCCAGCAGTGGGGGGGACGGTGCCTTTTATGGCTACACCTTC. Translated: CASSGGDGAFYGYTF.

The chain employs TRBV4-2 and TRBJ2-5, with 11 positions matching TRBD2. Germline loops: CDR1 LGHNA, CDR2 YNFKEQ. The length of the CDR3 is 14 residues. Trimming removed 1 base from V and 5 bases from J; junction bases left unmatched: 0. The CDR3 nucleotides read TGTGCCAGCAGCCAAGCTAGCGGGAGGGAGACCCAGTACTTC. It codes for CASSQASGRETQYF.

The V and J genes are TRBV15 and TRBJ1-1; D ambiguous. The CDR3 is 15 residues long. Germline values: CDR1 LNHNV, CDR2 YYDKDF (reference sequence). V lost 1 base, J lost 3 bases, and 12 bases lay in between. For the CDR3, the DNA is TGTGCCACCAGCAGAGGGGATTTCAGATACACTGAAGCTTTCTTT. Residues: CATSRGDFRYTEAFF.

The J gene is TRBJ1-2, the V gene TRBV12-5, with 7 bases fitting TRBD1. The CDR3 runs to 14 residues. CDR1 is LGHNT and CDR2 is FRNRAP in the germline V gene. Losses at the gene ends were 6 bases for V and 2 bases for J; bases not matched to a gene: 6. DNA for the CDR3: TGTGCTAGTGGCCCCCAGGGGGGGAACTATGGCTACACCTTC. Its protein product is CASGPQGGNYGYTF.

The chain employs TRBV19 and TRBJ2-3, with D possibly matching TRBD1 (6 bases). V dropped 7 bases and J dropped 1 base, with 15 bases sitting between them. Germline CDR1 and CDR2: LNHDA and SQIVND (reference sequence). The CDR3 has 15 amino acids. This CDR3 is CASNQGSSGTDTQYF. CDR3 coding DNA: TGTGCCAGTAATCAGGGGTCCTCTGGCACAGATACGCAGTATTTT.

The CDR3 bases are TGTGCCAGCAGCCAGACAGGGGCGACTGAAGCTTTCTTT. As protein: CASSQTGATEAFF. The chain couples TRBV6-6 to TRBJ1-1; the match to TRBD1 covers 8 bases. The CDR3 extends over 13 amino acids. V lost 6 bases and J lost 5; bases outside the gene matches: 5. In germline, CDR1 is MNHNY, CDR2 SVGAGI (reference sequence).

In DNA, the CDR3 is TGTGCCAGCACGGAGGGAACTGAAGCTTTCTTT. Protein: CASTEGTEAFF. The rearrangement joins TRBV6-6 to TRBJ1-1; D not certain. The CDR3 extends over 11 amino acids. V was trimmed by 7 bases and J by 5 bases, leaving 8 bases between them. From germline, CDR1 is MNHNY and CDR2 SVGAGI (reference sequence).